In this sample, the clone carrying this T cell receptor (beta chain) turned up a few times. Antigen unknown. The CDR3 is 17 amino acids. The germline V gene encodes CDR1 MRHNA and CDR2 SNTAGT. Trimming removed 7 bases from V and 5 bases from J; junction bases left unmatched: 12. A multiplex PCR was run with 60 Vbeta primers and 13 Jbeta primers. The assay was immunoSEQ multiplex PCR, and TCRdb's table has in-frame clones only and misses some. The data show roughly 88,000 clones, approximately 80% seen once. The sample belongs to a study of cytomegalovirus exposure and HLA in healthy donors. General study results and limits: Trimming of TCR beta V- and J-genes showed a link, identified in a later analysis, to a missense DCLRE1C variant. The study assumed roughly uniform donor sequencing depth for presence/absence analyses.

The sequencing sample was made of PBMCs. The chain recombines TRBV6-4 with TRBJ2-2, with 11 bases fitting TRBD1. This sequence was found in a man aged 30 to 45 in good health and CMV-seropositive. The CDR3 is CASNLGQGAQVTGELFF. CDR3 nucleotides: TGTGCCAGCAATCTAGGACAGGGGGCGCAGGTTACCGGGGAGCTGTTTTTT.